This T cell receptor (beta chain) was documented in a study of T cell clonality in common variable immunodeficiency. Libraries were prepared by immunoSEQ multiplex PCR; TCRdb keeps only in-frame clonotypes and omits some of them. This repertoire holds about 19,000 clones, and none appear only once. General study points: Reportedly, TCR beta sequences from common variable immunodeficiency showed fewer deletions and N-nucleotide insertions.

A remark on this clone: Its matching antigen is unknown. The read ends 3 residues shy of where the CDR3 ends; the end is completed using the germline J gene.

In germline, CDR1 is SEHNR, CDR2 FQNEAQ (reference sequence). The length of the CDR3 is 15 residues. The V segment lost 4 bases and the J segment 2 bases; nucleotides outside the gene matches: 5. The material sequenced was peripheral blood mononuclear cells. V and J are TRBV7-9 and TRBJ2-3; TRBD2 agrees at 8 bases. The TCR sequence derives from a human donor with common variable immunodeficiency. CDR3 bases read: TGTGCCAGCAGCTCCCGACTAGCGACCACAGATACG. Amino acid sequence: CASSSRLATTDT. The whole CDR3 protein reads CASSSRLATTDTQYF.